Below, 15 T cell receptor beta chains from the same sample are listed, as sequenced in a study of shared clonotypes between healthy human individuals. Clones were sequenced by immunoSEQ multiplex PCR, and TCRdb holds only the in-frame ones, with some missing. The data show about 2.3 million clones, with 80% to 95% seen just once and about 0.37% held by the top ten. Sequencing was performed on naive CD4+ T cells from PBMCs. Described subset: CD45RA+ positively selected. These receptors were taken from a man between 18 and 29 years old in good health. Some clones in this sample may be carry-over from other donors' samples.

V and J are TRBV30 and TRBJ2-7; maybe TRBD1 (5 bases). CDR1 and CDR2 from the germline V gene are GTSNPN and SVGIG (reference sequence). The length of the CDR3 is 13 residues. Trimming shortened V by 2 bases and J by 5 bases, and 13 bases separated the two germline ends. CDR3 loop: CAWSPKGLDEQYF. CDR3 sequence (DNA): TGTGCCTGGAGTCCTAAGGGGTTGGACGAGCAGTACTTC.

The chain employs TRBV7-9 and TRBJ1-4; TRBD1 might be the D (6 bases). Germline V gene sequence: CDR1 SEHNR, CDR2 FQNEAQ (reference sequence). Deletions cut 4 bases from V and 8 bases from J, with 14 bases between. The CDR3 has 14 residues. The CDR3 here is CASSSSGGREKLFF. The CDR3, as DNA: TGTGCCAGCAGCTCAAGCGGGGGGCGCGAAAAACTGTTTTTT.

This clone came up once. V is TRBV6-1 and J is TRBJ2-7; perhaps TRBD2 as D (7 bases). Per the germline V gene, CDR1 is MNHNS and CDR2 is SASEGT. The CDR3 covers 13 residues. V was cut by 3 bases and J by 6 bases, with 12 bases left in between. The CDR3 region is CASSERGRFEQYF. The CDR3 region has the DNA TGTGCCAGCAGTGAGCGGGGGCGCTTCGAGCAGTACTTC.

The CDR3 region has the DNA TGCGCCAGCAGCGGGACAACCCAAGAGACCCAGTACTTC. Translation gives CASSGTTQETQYF. The rearrangement joins TRBV5-1 to TRBJ2-5; D is perhaps TRBD1 (6 bases). This CDR3 is built from 13 residues. V was trimmed by 4 bases and J by 1 base, leaving 8 bases between them. Germline V gene sequence: CDR1 SGHRS, CDR2 YFSETQ.

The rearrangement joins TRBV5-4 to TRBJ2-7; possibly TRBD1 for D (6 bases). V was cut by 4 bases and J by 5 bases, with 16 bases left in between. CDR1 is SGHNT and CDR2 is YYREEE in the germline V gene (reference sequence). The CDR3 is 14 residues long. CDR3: CASSKYRVSHEQYF. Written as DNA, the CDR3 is TGTGCCAGCAGCAAGTACAGGGTCAGCCACGAGCAGTACTTC.

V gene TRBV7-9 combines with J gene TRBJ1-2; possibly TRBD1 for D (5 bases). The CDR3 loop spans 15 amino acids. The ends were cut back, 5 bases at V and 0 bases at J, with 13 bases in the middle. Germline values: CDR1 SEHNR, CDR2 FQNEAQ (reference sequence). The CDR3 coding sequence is TGTGCCAGCAGCCAAGACGGGGGTTCTAACTATGGCTACACCTTC. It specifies CASSQDGGSNYGYTF. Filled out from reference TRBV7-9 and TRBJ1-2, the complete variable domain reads DTGVSQNPRHKITKRGQNVTFRCDPISEHNRLYWYRQTLGQGPEFLTYFQNEAQLEKSRLLSDRFSAERPKGSFSTLEIQRTEQGDSAMYLCASSQDGGSNYGYTFGSGTRLTVV.

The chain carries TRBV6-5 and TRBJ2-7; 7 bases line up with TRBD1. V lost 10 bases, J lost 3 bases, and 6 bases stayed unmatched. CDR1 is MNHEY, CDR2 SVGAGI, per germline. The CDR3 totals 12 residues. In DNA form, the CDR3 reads TGTGCCACCCGGGACAGAAACTACGAGCAGTACTTC. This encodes CATRDRNYEQYF.

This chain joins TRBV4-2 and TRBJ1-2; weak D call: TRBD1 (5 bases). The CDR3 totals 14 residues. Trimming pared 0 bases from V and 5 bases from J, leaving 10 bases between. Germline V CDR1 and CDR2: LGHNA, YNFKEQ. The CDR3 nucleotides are TGTGCCAGCAGCCAAGATGGCAGGGAGTATGGCTACACCTTC. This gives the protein CASSQDGREYGYTF.

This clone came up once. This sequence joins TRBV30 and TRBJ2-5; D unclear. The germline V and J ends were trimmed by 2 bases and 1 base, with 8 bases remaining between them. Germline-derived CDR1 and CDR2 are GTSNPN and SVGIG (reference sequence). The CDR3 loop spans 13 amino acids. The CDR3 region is CAWSPDPQETQYF. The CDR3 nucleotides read TGTGCCTGGAGTCCGGACCCCCAAGAGACCCAGTACTTC.

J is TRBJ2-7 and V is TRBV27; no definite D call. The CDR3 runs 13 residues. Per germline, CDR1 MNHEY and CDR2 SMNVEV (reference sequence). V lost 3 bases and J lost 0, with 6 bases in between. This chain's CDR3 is CASSLHGSYEQYF. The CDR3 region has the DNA TGTGCCAGCAGTTTGCACGGCTCCTACGAGCAGTACTTC.

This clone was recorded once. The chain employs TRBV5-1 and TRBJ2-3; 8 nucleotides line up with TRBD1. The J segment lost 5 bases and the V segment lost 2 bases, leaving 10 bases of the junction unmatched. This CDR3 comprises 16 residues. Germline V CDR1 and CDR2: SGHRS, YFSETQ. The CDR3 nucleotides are TGCGCCAGCAGCTTAGCCCTCCAGGGGGCGGGAGATACGCAGTATTTT. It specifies CASSLALQGAGDTQYF.

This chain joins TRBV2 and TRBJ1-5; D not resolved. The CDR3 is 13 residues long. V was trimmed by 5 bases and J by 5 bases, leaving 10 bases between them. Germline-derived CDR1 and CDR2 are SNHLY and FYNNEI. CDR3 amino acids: CASSRESDQPQHF. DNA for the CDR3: TGTGCCAGCAGTAGGGAGTCAGATCAGCCCCAGCATTTT.

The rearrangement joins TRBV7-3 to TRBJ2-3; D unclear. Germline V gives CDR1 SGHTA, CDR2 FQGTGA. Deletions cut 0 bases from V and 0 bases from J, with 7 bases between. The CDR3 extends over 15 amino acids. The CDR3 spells CASSLTGISTDTQYF. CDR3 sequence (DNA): TGTGCCAGCAGCTTAACGGGGATTAGCACAGATACGCAGTATTTT.

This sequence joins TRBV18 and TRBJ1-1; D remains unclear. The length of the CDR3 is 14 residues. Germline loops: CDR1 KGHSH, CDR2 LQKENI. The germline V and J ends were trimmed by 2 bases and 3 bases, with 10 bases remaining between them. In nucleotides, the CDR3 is TGTGCCAGCTCACCAGGGATGAGGTACACTGAAGCTTTCTTT. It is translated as CASSPGMRYTEAFF.

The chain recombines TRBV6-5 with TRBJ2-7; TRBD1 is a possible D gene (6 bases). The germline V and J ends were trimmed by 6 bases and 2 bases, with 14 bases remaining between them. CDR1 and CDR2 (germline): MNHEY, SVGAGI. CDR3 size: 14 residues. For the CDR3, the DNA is TGTGCCAGCAGCCGGACGCAGGGGCCCTACGAGCAGTACTTC. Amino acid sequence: CASSRTQGPYEQYF.